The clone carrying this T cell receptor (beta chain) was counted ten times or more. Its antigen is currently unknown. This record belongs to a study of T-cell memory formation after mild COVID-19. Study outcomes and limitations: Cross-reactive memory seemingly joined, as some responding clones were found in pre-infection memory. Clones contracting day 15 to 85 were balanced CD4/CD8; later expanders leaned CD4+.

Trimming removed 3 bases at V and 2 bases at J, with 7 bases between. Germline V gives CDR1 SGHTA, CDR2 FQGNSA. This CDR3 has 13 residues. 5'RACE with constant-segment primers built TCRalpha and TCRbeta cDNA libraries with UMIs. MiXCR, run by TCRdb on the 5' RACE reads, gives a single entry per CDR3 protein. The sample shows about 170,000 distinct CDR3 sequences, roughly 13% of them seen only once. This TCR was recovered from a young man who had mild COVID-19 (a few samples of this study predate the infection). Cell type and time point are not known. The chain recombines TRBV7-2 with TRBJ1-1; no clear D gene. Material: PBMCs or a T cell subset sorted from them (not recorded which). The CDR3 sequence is CASSFSKNTEAFF. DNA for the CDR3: TGTGCCAGCAGCTTTTCGAAAAACACTGAAGCTTTCTTT.